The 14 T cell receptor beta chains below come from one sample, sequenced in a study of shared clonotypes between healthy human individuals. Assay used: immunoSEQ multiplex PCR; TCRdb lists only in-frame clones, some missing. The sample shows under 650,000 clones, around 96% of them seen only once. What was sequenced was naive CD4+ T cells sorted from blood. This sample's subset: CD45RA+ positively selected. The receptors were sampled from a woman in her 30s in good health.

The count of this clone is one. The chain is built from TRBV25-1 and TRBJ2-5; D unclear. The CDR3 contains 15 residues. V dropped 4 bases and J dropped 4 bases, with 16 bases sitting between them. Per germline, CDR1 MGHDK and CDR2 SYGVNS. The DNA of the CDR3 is TGTGCCAGCAGTGTATTTGAGGCAAGGCCAGAGACCCAGTACTTC. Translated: CASSVFEARPETQYF.

CDR3 DNA sequence: TGTGCCAGTAGTATCCAGGGGGCAGTGAGCAATCAGCCCCAGCATTTT. It is translated as CASSIQGAVSNQPQHF. This chain uses TRBV19 with TRBJ1-5, with 8 bases aligning to TRBD1. Germline CDR1 and CDR2: LNHDA and SQIVND (reference sequence). The CDR3 has 16 amino acids. V was pared by 3 bases and J by 1 base, with 5 bases of the junction left unmatched.

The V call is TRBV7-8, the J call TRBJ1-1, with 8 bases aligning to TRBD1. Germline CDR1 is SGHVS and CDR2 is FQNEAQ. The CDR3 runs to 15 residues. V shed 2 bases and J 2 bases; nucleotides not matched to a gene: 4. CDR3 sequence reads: CASSLLGQGNTEAFF. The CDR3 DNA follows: TGTGCCAGCAGCTTACTCGGACAGGGCAACACTGAAGCTTTCTTT.

The CDR3: CASSRPQGSGELFF. DNA for the CDR3: TGCGCCAGCAGCCGGCCCCAGGGGTCCGGGGAGCTGTTTTTT. The V call is TRBV4-1, the J call TRBJ2-2; tentative D call: TRBD1 (6 bases). The germline CDR1 and CDR2 sequences are MGHRA and YSYEKL. The CDR3 spans 14 residues. V was pared by 4 bases and J by 6 bases, with 12 bases between.

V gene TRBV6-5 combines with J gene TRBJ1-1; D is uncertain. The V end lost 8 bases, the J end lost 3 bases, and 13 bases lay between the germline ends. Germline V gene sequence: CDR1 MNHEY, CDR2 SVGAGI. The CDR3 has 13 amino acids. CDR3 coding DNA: TGTGCCAGCCACCAGATGATGGACACTGAAGCTTTCTTT. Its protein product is CASHQMMDTEAFF.

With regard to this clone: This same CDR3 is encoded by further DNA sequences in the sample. The CDR3 spells CASSMGGSSYNEQFF. Written as DNA, the CDR3 is TGTGCCAGTAGTATGGGTGGGAGCTCCTACAATGAGCAGTTCTTC. The rearrangement links TRBV19 to TRBJ2-1; D is perhaps TRBD2 (5 bases). This CDR3 region has 15 residues. Trimming left V 3 bases short and J 0 bases short, with 9 bases between. Germline CDR1 reads LNHDA; CDR2 reads SQIVND (reference sequence).

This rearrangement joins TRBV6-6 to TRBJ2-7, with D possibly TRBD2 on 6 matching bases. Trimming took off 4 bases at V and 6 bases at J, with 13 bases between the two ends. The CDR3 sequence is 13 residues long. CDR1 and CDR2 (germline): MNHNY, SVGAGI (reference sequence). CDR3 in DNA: TGTGCCAGCAGTTTCTCCCTGGGGGGCGAGCAGTACTTC. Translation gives CASSFSLGGEQYF.

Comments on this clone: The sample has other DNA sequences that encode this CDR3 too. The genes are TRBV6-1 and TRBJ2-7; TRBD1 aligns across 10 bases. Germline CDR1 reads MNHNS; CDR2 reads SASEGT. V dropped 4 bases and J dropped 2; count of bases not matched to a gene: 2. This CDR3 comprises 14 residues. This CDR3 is CASSADRGTYEQYF. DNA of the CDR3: TGTGCCAGCAGTGCGGACAGGGGGACCTACGAGCAGTACTTC.

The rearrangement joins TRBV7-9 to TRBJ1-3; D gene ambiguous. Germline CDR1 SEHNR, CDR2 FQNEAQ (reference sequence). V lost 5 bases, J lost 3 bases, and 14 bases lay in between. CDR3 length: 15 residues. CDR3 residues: CASSLTPPVGNTIYF. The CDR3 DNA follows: TGTGCCAGCAGCCTCACCCCCCCGGTTGGAAACACCATATATTTT.

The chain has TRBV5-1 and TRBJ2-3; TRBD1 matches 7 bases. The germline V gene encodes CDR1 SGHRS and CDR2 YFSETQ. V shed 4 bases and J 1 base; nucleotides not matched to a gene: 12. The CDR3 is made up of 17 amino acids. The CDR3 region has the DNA TGCGCCAGCAGCCCCGGAACCTGGACAGGCCGCACAGATACGCAGTATTTT. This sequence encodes CASSPGTWTGRTDTQYF.

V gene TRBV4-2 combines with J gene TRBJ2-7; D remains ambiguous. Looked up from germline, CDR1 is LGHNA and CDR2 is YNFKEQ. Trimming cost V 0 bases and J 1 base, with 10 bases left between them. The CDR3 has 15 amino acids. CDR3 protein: CASSQEVARSYEQYF. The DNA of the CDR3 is TGTGCCAGCAGCCAAGAAGTGGCGAGGTCCTACGAGCAGTACTTC.

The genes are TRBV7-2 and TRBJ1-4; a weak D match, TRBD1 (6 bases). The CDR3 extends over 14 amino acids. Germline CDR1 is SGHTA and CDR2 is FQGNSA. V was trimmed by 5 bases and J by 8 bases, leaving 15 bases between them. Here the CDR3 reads CASSHREGYEKLFF. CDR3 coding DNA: TGTGCCAGCAGCCACAGGGAGGGATACGAAAAACTGTTTTTT. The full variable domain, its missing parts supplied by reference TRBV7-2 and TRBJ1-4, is GAGVSQSPSNKVTEKGKDVELRCDPISGHTALYWYRQSLGQGLEFLIYFQGNSAPDKSGLPSDRFSAERTGGSVSTLTIQRTQQEDSAVYLCASSHREGYEKLFFGSGTQLSVL.

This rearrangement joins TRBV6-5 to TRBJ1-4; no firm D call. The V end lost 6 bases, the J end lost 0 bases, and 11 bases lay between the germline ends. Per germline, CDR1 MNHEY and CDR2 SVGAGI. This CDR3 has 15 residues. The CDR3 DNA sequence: TGTGCCAGCAGCCATCGGATGTCAACTAATGAAAAACTGTTTTTT. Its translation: CASSHRMSTNEKLFF.

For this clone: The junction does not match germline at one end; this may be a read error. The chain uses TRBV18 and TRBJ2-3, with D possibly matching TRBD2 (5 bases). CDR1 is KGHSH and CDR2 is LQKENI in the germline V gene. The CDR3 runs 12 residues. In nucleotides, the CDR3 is TGTGCCAGCGCACCACTAGGAGATACGCAGTATTTT. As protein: CASAPLGDTQYF.